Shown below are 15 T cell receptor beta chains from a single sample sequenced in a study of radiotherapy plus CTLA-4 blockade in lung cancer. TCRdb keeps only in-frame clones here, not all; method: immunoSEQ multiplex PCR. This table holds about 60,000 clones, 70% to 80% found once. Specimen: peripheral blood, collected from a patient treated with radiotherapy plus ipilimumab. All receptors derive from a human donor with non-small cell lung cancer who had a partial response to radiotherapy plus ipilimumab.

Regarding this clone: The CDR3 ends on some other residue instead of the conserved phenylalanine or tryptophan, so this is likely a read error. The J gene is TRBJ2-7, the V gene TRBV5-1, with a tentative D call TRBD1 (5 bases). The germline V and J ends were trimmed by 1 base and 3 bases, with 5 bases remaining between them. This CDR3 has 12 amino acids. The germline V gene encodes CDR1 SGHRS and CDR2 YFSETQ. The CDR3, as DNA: TGCGCCAGCAGCTTGCAGGGCTACGAGCAGTACCTC. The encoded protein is CASSLQGYEQYL.

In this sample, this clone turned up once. The DNA of the CDR3 is TGTGCCAGCAGCCAAGACCCAGCGGGGGGCCGCCGGACATACAATGAGCAGTTCTTC. It specifies CASSQDPAGGRRTYNEQFF. The chain carries TRBV4-2 and TRBJ2-1; TRBD2 aligns across 9 bases. This CDR3 has 19 residues. The germline V gene encodes CDR1 LGHNA and CDR2 YNFKEQ. The trim removed 0 bases at V and 4 bases at J, leaving 13 bases unmatched.

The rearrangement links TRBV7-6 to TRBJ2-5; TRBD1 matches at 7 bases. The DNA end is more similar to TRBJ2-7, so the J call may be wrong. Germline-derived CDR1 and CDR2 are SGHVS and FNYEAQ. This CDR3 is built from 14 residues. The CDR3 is CASSSRTGPYEQYF. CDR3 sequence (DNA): TGTGCCAGCAGCTCGAGGACAGGACCCTACGAGCAGTACTTC.

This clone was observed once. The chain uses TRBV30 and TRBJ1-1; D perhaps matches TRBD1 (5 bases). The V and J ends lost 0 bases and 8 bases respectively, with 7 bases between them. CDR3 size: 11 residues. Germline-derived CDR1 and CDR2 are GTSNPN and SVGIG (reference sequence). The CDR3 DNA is TGTGCCTGGAGTGTGGGGGGGGAAGCTTTCTTT. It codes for CAWSVGGEAFF. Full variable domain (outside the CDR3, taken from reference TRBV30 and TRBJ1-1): SQTIHQWPATLVQPVGSPLSLECTVEGTSNPNLYWYRQAAGRGLQLLFYSVGIGQISSEVPQNLSASRPQDRQFILSSKKLLLSDSGFYLCAWSVGGEAFFGQGTRLTVV.

DNA for the CDR3: TGTGCCAGCAGGGGACAGCGCTCCTACAATGAGCAGTTCTTC. It translates to CASRGQRSYNEQFF. This chain uses TRBV6-1 with TRBJ2-1; TRBD1 agrees at 7 bases. Germline CDR1 and CDR2: MNHNS and SASEGT. The CDR3 runs to 14 residues. V lost 6 bases and J lost 0; bases outside the gene matches: 2.

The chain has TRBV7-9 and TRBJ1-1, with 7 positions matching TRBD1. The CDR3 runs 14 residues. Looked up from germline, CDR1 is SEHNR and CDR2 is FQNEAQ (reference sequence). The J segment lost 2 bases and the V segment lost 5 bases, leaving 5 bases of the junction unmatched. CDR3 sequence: CASSDRDRNTEAFF. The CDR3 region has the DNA TGTGCCAGCAGCGACCGGGACAGAAACACTGAAGCTTTCTTT.

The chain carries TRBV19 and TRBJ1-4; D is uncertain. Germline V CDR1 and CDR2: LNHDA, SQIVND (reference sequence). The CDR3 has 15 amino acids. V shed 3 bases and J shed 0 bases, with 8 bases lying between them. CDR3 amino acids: CASSIGFPTNEKLFF. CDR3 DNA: TGTGCCAGTAGTATCGGTTTCCCAACTAATGAAAAACTGTTTTTT.

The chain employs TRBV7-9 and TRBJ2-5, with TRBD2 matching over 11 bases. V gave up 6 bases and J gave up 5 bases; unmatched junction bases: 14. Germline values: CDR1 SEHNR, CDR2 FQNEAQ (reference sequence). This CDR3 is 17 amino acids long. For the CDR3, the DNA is TGTGCCAGCAGAGCCCCCTTTAGCGGGGGGGCCGCGGAGACCCAGTACTTC. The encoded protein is CASRAPFSGGAAETQYF.

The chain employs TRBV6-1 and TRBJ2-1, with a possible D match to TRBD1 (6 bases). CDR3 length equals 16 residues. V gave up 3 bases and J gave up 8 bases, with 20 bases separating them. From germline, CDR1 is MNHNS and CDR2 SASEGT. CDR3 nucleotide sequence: TGTGCCAGCAGTGATGTACAGGGACGGCCCTGGGATGAGCAGTTCTTC. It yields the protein CASSDVQGRPWDEQFF.

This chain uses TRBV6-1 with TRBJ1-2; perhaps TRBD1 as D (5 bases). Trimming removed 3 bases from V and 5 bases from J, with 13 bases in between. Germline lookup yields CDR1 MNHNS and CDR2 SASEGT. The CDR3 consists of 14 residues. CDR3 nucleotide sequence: TGTGCCAGCAGTGATCTCTCAGGGTGGTATGGCTACACCTTC. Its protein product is CASSDLSGWYGYTF.

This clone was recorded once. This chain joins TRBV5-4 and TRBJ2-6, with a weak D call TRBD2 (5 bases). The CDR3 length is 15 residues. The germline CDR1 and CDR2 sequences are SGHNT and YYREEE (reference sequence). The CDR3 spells CVSWTSGSGANVLTF. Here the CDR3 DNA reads TGTGTCAGTTGGACGAGCGGATCTGGGGCCAACGTCCTGACTTTC.

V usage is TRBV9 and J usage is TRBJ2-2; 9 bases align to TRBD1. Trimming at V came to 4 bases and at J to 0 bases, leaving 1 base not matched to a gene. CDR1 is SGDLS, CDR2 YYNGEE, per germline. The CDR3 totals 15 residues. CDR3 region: CASSYRGPNTGELFF. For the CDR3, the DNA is TGTGCCAGCAGCTACAGGGGGCCGAACACCGGGGAGCTGTTTTTT. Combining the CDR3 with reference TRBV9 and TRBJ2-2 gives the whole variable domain DSGVTQTPKHLITATGQRVTLRCSPRSGDLSVYWYQQSLDQGLQFLIQYYNGEERAKGNILERFSAQQFPDLHSELNLSSLELGDSALYFCASSYRGPNTGELFFGEGSRLTVL.

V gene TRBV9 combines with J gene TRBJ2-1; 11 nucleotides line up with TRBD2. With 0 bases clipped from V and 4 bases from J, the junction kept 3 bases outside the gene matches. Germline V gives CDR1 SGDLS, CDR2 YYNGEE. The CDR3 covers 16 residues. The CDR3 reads CASSVAASGGYNEQFF. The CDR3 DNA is TGTGCCAGCAGCGTAGCGGCTAGCGGGGGGTACAATGAGCAGTTCTTC. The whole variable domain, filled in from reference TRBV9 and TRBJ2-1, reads DSGVTQTPKHLITATGQRVTLRCSPRSGDLSVYWYQQSLDQGLQFLIQYYNGEERAKGNILERFSAQQFPDLHSELNLSSLELGDSALYFCASSVAASGGYNEQFFGPGTRLTVL.

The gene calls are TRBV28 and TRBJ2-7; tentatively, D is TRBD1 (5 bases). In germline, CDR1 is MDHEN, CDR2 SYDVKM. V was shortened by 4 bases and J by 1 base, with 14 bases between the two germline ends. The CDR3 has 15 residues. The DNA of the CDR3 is TGTGCCAGCAGTTCCCCCAGGGAATGGTCCTACGAGCAGTACTTC. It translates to CASSSPREWSYEQYF.

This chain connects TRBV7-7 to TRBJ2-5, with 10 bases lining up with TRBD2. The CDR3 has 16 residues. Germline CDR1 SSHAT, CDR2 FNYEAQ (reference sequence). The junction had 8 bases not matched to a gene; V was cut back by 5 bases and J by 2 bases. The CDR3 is CASSPTRAGGQETQYF. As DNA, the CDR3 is TGTGCCAGCAGCCCGACCCGAGCGGGGGGGCAAGAGACCCAGTACTTC.